The rows below give T cell receptor beta chains drawn from one sample of a study of memory CD8 T cells in hepatitis C reinfection. Profiling relied on immunoSEQ multiplex PCR, and the TCRdb table lists in-frame clones only, not all of them. The sample includes some 40,000 clones, approximately 88% of them seen just once. Sequenced input: naive CD8+ T cells sorted from blood. Receptors were obtained from a man aged 18 to 29 with hepatitis C virus infection. Both conserved end residues are part of each CDR3. Fields, in order: V gene, clone size, J gene, D gene, CDR3 protein, CDR3 DNA. D genes are given only for firm matches. Only some rows state a clone size, as once, few, many or a class for expanded clones.

V gene: TRBV7-2
clone size: NA
J gene: TRBJ1-6
D gene: NA
CDR3 protein: CASSLAQGTNSPLHF
CDR3 DNA: TGTGCCAGCAGCTTAGCCCAGGGGACTAATTCACCCCTCCACTTT

V gene: TRBV4-1
clone size: NA
J gene: TRBJ2-2
D gene: NA
CDR3 protein: CASSQDSGGYTGELFF
CDR3 DNA: TGCGCCAGCAGCCAAGATTCAGGGGGGTACACCGGGGAGCTGTTTTTT

V gene: TRBV27
clone size: NA
J gene: TRBJ2-5
D gene: NA
CDR3 protein: CASSPLEAVGNRGEQYF
CDR3 DNA: TGTGCCAGCAGTCCCCTCGAGGCGGTGGGTAATCGTGGGGAGCAGTACTTC

V gene: TRBV2
clone size: NA
J gene: TRBJ2-3
D gene: TRBD2
CDR3 protein: CASSEGREVGDTQYF
CDR3 DNA: TGTGCCAGCAGTGAGGGGCGGGAGGTCGGGGATACGCAGTATTTT

V gene: TRBV27
clone size: NA
J gene: TRBJ2-7
D gene: NA
CDR3 protein: CASSLGSGLLAAEQYF
CDR3 DNA: TGTGCCAGCAGTTTAGGGTCCGGACTTCTCGCCGCCGAGCAGTACTTC

V gene: TRBV13
clone size: NA
J gene: TRBJ1-4
D gene: NA
CDR3 protein: CASSLALDSGINEKLFF
CDR3 DNA: TGTGCCAGCAGCTTGGCCCTGGACAGCGGGATTAATGAAAAACTGTTTTTT

V gene: TRBV29-1
clone size: once
J gene: TRBJ2-3
D gene: NA
CDR3 protein: CSVEYENTDTQYF
CDR3 DNA: TGCAGCGTTGAGTACGAGAACACAGATACGCAGTATTTT

V gene: TRBV27
clone size: NA
J gene: TRBJ2-7
D gene: NA
CDR3 protein: CASSLGGLDYEQYF
CDR3 DNA: TGTGCCAGCAGTTTAGGAGGGCTTGACTACGAGCAGTACTTC

V gene: TRBV25-1
clone size: NA
J gene: TRBJ2-2
D gene: TRBD2
CDR3 protein: CASSEGWREGRPGELFF
CDR3 DNA: TGTGCCAGCAGTGAGGGGTGGCGGGAGGGCCGTCCCGGGGAGCTGTTTTTT

V gene: TRBV7-2
clone size: NA
J gene: TRBJ2-7
D gene: NA
CDR3 protein: CASSFSQAYEQYF
CDR3 DNA: TGTGCCAGCAGCTTCTCACAGGCCTACGAGCAGTACTTC

V gene: TRBV4-1
clone size: NA
J gene: TRBJ2-5
D gene: NA
CDR3 protein: CASSRGRGTGDETQYF
CDR3 DNA: TGCGCCAGCAGCCGGGGAAGGGGGACGGGTGACGAGACCCAGTACTTC

V gene: TRBV5-1
clone size: few
J gene: TRBJ1-2
D gene: NA
CDR3 protein: CASSLGGWGANYGYTF
CDR3 DNA: TGCGCCAGCAGCTTGGGGGGTTGGGGCGCTAACTATGGCTACACCTTC